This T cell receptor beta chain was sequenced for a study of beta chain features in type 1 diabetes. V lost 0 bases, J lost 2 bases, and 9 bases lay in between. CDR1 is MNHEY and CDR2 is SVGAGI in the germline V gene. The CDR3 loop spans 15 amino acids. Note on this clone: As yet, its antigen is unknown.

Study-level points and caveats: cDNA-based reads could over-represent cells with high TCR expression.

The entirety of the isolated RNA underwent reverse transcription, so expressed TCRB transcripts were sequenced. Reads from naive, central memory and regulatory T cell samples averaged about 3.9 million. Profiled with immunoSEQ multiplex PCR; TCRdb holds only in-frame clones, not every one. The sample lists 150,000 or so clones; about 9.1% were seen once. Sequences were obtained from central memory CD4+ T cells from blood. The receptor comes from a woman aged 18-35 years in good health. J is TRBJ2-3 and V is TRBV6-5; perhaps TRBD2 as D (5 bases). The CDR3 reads CASSYSEGATDTQYF. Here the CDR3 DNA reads TGTGCCAGCAGTTACTCCGAGGGAGCCACAGATACGCAGTATTTT.